Below are 28 T cell receptor beta chains sequenced from a single sample in a study of cytomegalovirus exposure and HLA in healthy donors. PCR amplification relied on 60 Vbeta primers (plus 13 Jbeta primers). Data came from immunoSEQ multiplex PCR; TCRdb stores just in-frame clones and leaves some out. The sample lists fewer than 200,000 clones, roughly 80% occurring once. The sequenced sample was PBMCs. Receptor source: a young woman in good health and CMV-seronegative.

V usage is TRBV4-2 and J usage is TRBJ1-1; TRBD1 agrees at 7 bases. The CDR3 has 14 residues. Trimming removed 3 bases from V and 4 bases from J; junction bases left unmatched: 5. Looked up from germline, CDR1 is LGHNA and CDR2 is YNFKEQ. The CDR3 loop reads CASSHRDSRTEAFF. The CDR3 DNA reads as TGTGCCAGCAGCCACAGGGACAGCCGCACTGAAGCTTTCTTT.

The chain recombines TRBV11-2 with TRBJ2-7; no firm D call. V was pared by 2 bases and J by 2 bases, with 10 bases between. Germline V gene sequence: CDR1 SGHAT, CDR2 FQNNGV. This CDR3 region has 14 residues. The CDR3 bases are TGTGCCAGCAGCTTATTCGCGCGTACCTACGAGCAGTACTTC. Its translation is CASSLFARTYEQYF. The full variable domain, with the rest looked up from reference TRBV11-2 and TRBJ2-7, is EAGVAQSPRYKIIEKRQSVAFWCNPISGHATLYWYQQILGQGPKLLIQFQNNGVVDDSQLPKDRFSAERLKGVDSTLKIQPAKLEDSAVYLCASSLFARTYEQYFGPGTRLTVT.

The chain is built from TRBV7-8 and TRBJ2-1; D is undetermined. The CDR3 is made up of 13 amino acids. V was trimmed by 2 bases and J by 7 bases, leaving 9 bases between them. Germline V gene sequence: CDR1 SGHVS, CDR2 FQNEAQ. The CDR3 DNA sequence: TGTGCCAGCAGCTTACTGCGCAATAATGAGCAGTTCTTC. Translated: CASSLLRNNEQFF. Full variable domain (rest looked up from reference TRBV7-8 and TRBJ2-1): GAGVSQSPRYKVAKRGQDVALRCDPISGHVSLFWYQQALGQGPEFLTYFQNEAQLDKSGLPSDRFFAERPEGSVSTLKIQRTQQEDSAVYLCASSLLRNNEQFFGPGTRLTVL.

V usage is TRBV30 and J usage is TRBJ2-1; 14 bases agree with TRBD2. CDR1 and CDR2 (germline): GTSNPN, SVGIG (reference sequence). The CDR3 is 15 amino acids. V trimming: 3 bases; J trimming: 8 bases; junction bases outside the gene matches: 6. The CDR3, as DNA: TGTGCCTGGAGCGTAGGGACTAGCGGGAGATATGAGCAGTTCTTC. It codes for CAWSVGTSGRYEQFF.

V gene TRBV7-8 combines with J gene TRBJ2-2; TRBD2 matches at 7 bases. Germline assignment: CDR1 SGHVS and CDR2 FQNEAQ. V trimming: 0 bases; J trimming: 4 bases; junction bases outside the gene matches: 2. The CDR3 length is 15 residues. The CDR3 sequence: CASSLARLATGELFF. The CDR3 region has the DNA TGTGCCAGCAGCTTAGCTAGACTAGCCACCGGGGAGCTGTTTTTT.

The chain has TRBV19 and TRBJ2-2; maybe TRBD1 (7 bases). CDR1 is LNHDA, CDR2 SQIVND, per germline (reference sequence). Trimming removed 7 bases from V and 7 bases from J, with 22 bases in between. CDR3 size: 16 residues. The CDR3 coding sequence is TGTGCCAGTAACGGTCCACAGGGGAGGTTAAGCGGGGAGCTGTTTTTT. It specifies CASNGPQGRLSGELFF.

In DNA, the CDR3 is TGTGCCAGCAGGGATAAGGACAGGGGCAACTATGGCTACACCTTC. It is translated as CASRDKDRGNYGYTF. The V gene is TRBV6-6, the J gene TRBJ1-2; TRBD1 aligns across 9 bases. J lost 2 bases, V lost 6 bases, and 7 bases had no gene match. Germline V lookup: CDR1 MNHNY, CDR2 SVGAGI (reference sequence). CDR3 length: 15 amino acids.

The J gene is TRBJ2-7, the V gene TRBV11-3; D is uncertain. CDR1 and CDR2 from the germline V gene are SGHNT and YENEEA. V was cut by 5 bases and J by 3 bases, with 5 bases left in between. The CDR3 is 11 residues long. The CDR3 loop reads CASSQNYEQYF. In nucleotides, the CDR3 is TGTGCCAGCAGCCAGAACTACGAGCAGTACTTC. Combining the CDR3 with reference TRBV11-3 and TRBJ2-7 gives the whole variable domain EAGVVQSPRYKIIEKKQPVAFWCNPISGHNTLYWYLQNLGQGPELLIRYENEEAVDDSQLPKDRFSAERLKGVDSTLKIQPAELGDSAVYLCASSQNYEQYFGPGTRLTVT.

J is TRBJ2-1 and V is TRBV19, with D tentatively TRBD2 (7 bases). Trimming shortened V by 3 bases and J by 8 bases, and 17 bases separated the two germline ends. Germline loops: CDR1 LNHDA, CDR2 SQIVND (reference sequence). This CDR3 is built from 15 residues. As DNA, the CDR3 is TGTGCCAGTAGTATTGGGGGGGCCCCACGGGATGAGCAGTTCTTC. Protein product: CASSIGGAPRDEQFF.

This chain links TRBV7-9 with TRBJ2-5; the match to TRBD2 covers 8 bases. The CDR3 is 14 residues long. Trimming removed 10 bases from V and 4 bases from J; junction bases left unmatched: 11. Germline CDR1 is SEHNR and CDR2 is FQNEAQ (reference sequence). CDR3 in amino acids: CAINPAGVLETQYF. DNA for the CDR3: TGTGCCATCAACCCAGCGGGAGTGTTAGAGACCCAGTACTTC.

The chain carries TRBV28 and TRBJ2-1, with 11 bases that match TRBD2. CDR3 length: 18 amino acids. Germline V CDR1 and CDR2: MDHEN, SYDVKM. V dropped 4 bases and J dropped 4; count of bases not matched to a gene: 12. DNA of the CDR3: TGTGCCAGCAGTTCAATTCGCCCCATAGCGGGAGGGTACAATGAGCAGTTCTTC. Translation: CASSSIRPIAGGYNEQFF.

The rearrangement joins TRBV27 to TRBJ1-1; D may be TRBD1 (5 bases). This CDR3 spans 14 amino acids. The V end was cut by 1 base, the J end by 5 bases, with 11 bases between. Germline CDR1 and CDR2: MNHEY and SMNVEV (reference sequence). CDR3 region: CASSLYTGITEAFF. CDR3 nucleotide sequence: TGTGCCAGCAGTTTATATACAGGAATTACTGAAGCTTTCTTT.

V and J are TRBV7-8 and TRBJ2-5; tentative D call: TRBD2 (7 bases). This CDR3 spans 14 amino acids. CDR1 is SGHVS, CDR2 FQNEAQ, per germline. Trimming shortened V by 9 bases and J by 2 bases, and 16 bases separated the two germline ends. The CDR3 bases are TGTGCCAGTAGACAGGACGGGAGGCAAGAGACCCAGTACTTC. This translates into CASRQDGRQETQYF.

The chain joins TRBV4-1 to TRBJ2-7; a weak D match, TRBD1 (5 bases). Trimming removed 9 bases at V and 4 bases at J, with 13 bases between. Germline-derived CDR1 and CDR2 are MGHRA and YSYEKL. The CDR3 contains 12 residues. The CDR3 DNA reads as TGCGCCAGAACGACAGTTTCGTACGAGCAGTACTTC. It specifies CARTTVSYEQYF.

A single count supports this clone. This rearrangement joins TRBV11-2 to TRBJ2-1; D is unresolved. The germline gives CDR1 SGHAT, CDR2 FQNNGV. V lost 2 bases and J 5 bases, leaving 19 bases between the germline ends. This CDR3 has 17 residues. The CDR3 DNA follows: TGTGCCAGCAGCTTATTGAGCTCCGTTGCGCGCCACAATGAGCAGTTCTTC. Translation gives CASSLLSSVARHNEQFF.

The gene calls are TRBV5-6 and TRBJ2-1; unclear D gene. Trimming took 2 bases from V and 0 from J, leaving 9 bases between them. The CDR3 spans 15 residues. Germline lookup yields CDR1 SGHDT and CDR2 YYEEEE. DNA of the CDR3: TGTGCCAGCAGCTTAGCCCCGAGCTCCTACAATGAGCAGTTCTTC. Amino acid sequence: CASSLAPSSYNEQFF. The full variable domain, completed using reference TRBV5-6 and TRBJ2-1, is DAGVTQSPTHLIKTRGQQVTLRCSPKSGHDTVSWYQQALGQGPQFIFQYYEEEERQRGNFPDRFSGHQFPNYSSELNVNALLLGDSALYLCASSLAPSSYNEQFFGPGTRLTVL.

V and J are TRBV6-4 and TRBJ2-3; 8 bases align to TRBD1. In germline, CDR1 is MRHNA, CDR2 SNTAGT. The CDR3 is made up of 16 amino acids. Trimming removed 2 bases from V and 3 bases from J; junction bases left unmatched: 7. CDR3 DNA: TGTGCCAGCAGTGACACCCCAGGGGGCGCGACAGATACGCAGTATTTT. Translation: CASSDTPGGATDTQYF.

The V and J genes are TRBV20-1 and TRBJ2-1; possible D gene TRBD1, 6 bases. Germline V gene lookup returns CDR1 DFQATT and CDR2 SNEGSKA (reference sequence). The CDR3 totals 11 residues. Trimming removed 4 bases at V and 9 bases at J, with 10 bases between. CDR3 DNA: TGCAGTGCTAACAGGGTTGGTGAGCAGTTCTTC. It yields the protein CSANRVGEQFF.

The V gene is TRBV7-6, the J gene TRBJ2-3; 8 nucleotides match TRBD2. In germline, CDR1 is SGHVS, CDR2 FNYEAQ. V dropped 5 bases and J dropped 2; count of bases not matched to a gene: 6. CDR3 length: 15 residues. CDR3 loop: CASSPTSGPTDTQYF. CDR3 nucleotides: TGTGCCAGCAGCCCCACTAGCGGCCCCACAGATACGCAGTATTTT. Based on the CDR3 plus reference TRBV7-6 and TRBJ2-3, the full variable domain is GAGVSQSPRYKVTKRGQDVALRCDPISGHVSLYWYRQALGQGPEFLTYFNYEAQQDKSGLPNDRFSAERPEGSISTLTIQRTEQRDSAMYRCASSPTSGPTDTQYFGPGTRLTVL.

The CDR3 here is CASSVGVTSYNEQFF. DNA of the CDR3: TGTGCCAGCAGCGTCGGGGTCACTTCTTACAATGAGCAGTTCTTC. The genes are TRBV9 and TRBJ2-1; tentative D call: TRBD2 (5 bases). The V end was cut by 2 bases, the J end by 4 bases, with 13 bases between. CDR3 length: 15 residues. CDR1 and CDR2 (germline): SGDLS, YYNGEE.

As regards this clone: At one end, the junction sequence differs from germline, possibly due to a read error. V gene TRBV7-9 combines with J gene TRBJ2-1; a weak D match, TRBD2 (7 bases). Germline values: CDR1 SEHNR, CDR2 FQNEAQ (reference sequence). The CDR3 is 15 residues long. The CDR3 sequence is CSSSKGGGSSLSQFF. Here the CDR3 DNA reads TGTTCCAGCAGCAAAGGGGGGGGCTCATCCCTATCGCAGTTCTTC.

The chain carries TRBV10-1 and TRBJ2-5; maybe TRBD2 (6 bases). CDR3 length equals 17 residues. Germline V gives CDR1 WNHNN, CDR2 SYGVQD (reference sequence). The V and J ends lost 4 bases and 0 bases respectively, with 18 bases between them. CDR3 sequence: CASSGASGRPDQETQYF. The CDR3 region has the DNA TGCGCCAGCAGTGGAGCGTCCGGGAGACCTGACCAAGAGACCCAGTACTTC.

The chain links TRBV28 to TRBJ2-7; tentatively, D is TRBD2 (5 bases). The CDR3 consists of 14 residues. Trimming left V 6 bases short and J 4 bases short, with 16 bases between. CDR1 and CDR2 (germline): MDHEN, SYDVKM. CDR3 sequence: CASRGGQPPYEQYF. CDR3 nucleotides: TGTGCCAGCAGAGGAGGTCAGCCACCTTACGAGCAGTACTTC. Combining the CDR3 with reference TRBV28 and TRBJ2-7 gives the whole variable domain DVKVTQSSRYLVKRTGEKVFLECVQDMDHENMFWYRQDPGLGLRLIYFSYDVKMKEKGDIPEGYSVSREKKERFSLILESASTNQTSMYLCASRGGQPPYEQYFGPGTRLTVT.

This chain joins TRBV5-4 and TRBJ2-6, with 9 bases that match TRBD2. The J segment lost 4 bases and the V segment lost 0 bases, leaving 5 bases of the junction unmatched. Germline V gives CDR1 SGHNT, CDR2 YYREEE (reference sequence). The CDR3 runs to 17 residues. The CDR3 protein is CASSLGASGKGANVLTF. The CDR3 DNA reads TGTGCCAGCAGCTTGGGGGCTAGCGGGAAGGGGGCCAACGTCCTGACTTTC.

The chain links TRBV28 to TRBJ2-5; 10 bases fit TRBD1. From germline, CDR1 is MDHEN and CDR2 SYDVKM. After removal of 6 bases from V and 5 bases from J, the junction contained 9 bases not matched to a gene. The CDR3 covers 15 residues. For the CDR3, the DNA is TGTGCCAGCAGCTACGGACAGGGGGATTTTGAGACCCAGTACTTC. As protein: CASSYGQGDFETQYF.

The chain carries TRBV4-1 and TRBJ2-3; D possibly corresponds to TRBD2 (5 bases). This CDR3 is 14 amino acids long. Per the germline V gene, CDR1 is MGHRA and CDR2 is YSYEKL. V was shortened by 2 bases and J by 4 bases, with 10 bases between the two germline ends. In DNA form, the CDR3 reads TGCGCCAGCAGCCAAACGAACGGGGCAGATACGCAGTATTTT. Its protein is CASSQTNGADTQYF.

The genes are TRBV6-5 and TRBJ2-7; TRBD2 matches at 13 bases. V was pared by 6 bases and J by 0 bases, with 2 bases of the junction left unmatched. The germline V gene encodes CDR1 MNHEY and CDR2 SVGAGI. The CDR3 consists of 15 residues. In nucleotides, the CDR3 is TGTGCCAGCAGGGGACTAGCGGGAAGCTCCTACGAGCAGTACTTC. It yields the protein CASRGLAGSSYEQYF.

This chain connects TRBV19 to TRBJ1-5; D remains unclear. The CDR3 is made up of 15 amino acids. Germline V gene data show CDR1 as LNHDA and CDR2 as SQIVND (reference sequence). V lost 3 bases, J lost 5 bases, and 14 bases lay in between. CDR3 in amino acids: CASSMWQWADQPQHF. The CDR3 DNA sequence: TGTGCCAGTAGTATGTGGCAGTGGGCCGATCAGCCCCAGCATTTT.